Each of the 6 T cell receptor beta chains below was sequenced from the same sample in a study of blood T cell repertoires in COVID-19. Here immunoSEQ multiplex PCR was the method, and the copy in TCRdb shows in-frame clones only, minus some. The profile shows 230,000 or so clones, roughly 87% of them singletons. Specimen: peripheral blood. The receptors originated from a man in his forties or fifties with active or convalescent COVID-19.

The chain uses TRBV20-1 and TRBJ1-1; 7 bases align to TRBD1. Trimming removed 6 bases from V and 6 bases from J; junction bases left unmatched: 4. CDR1 is DFQATT and CDR2 is SNEGSKA in the germline V gene (reference sequence). CDR3 length: 11 residues. For the CDR3, the DNA is TGCAGTGCCAGGGGGTGGCCTGAAGCTTTCTTT. The encoded protein is CSARGWPEAFF.

The J gene is TRBJ2-2, the V gene TRBV30, with a tentative D call TRBD2 (5 bases). Germline V CDR1 and CDR2: GTSNPN, SVGIG (reference sequence). The CDR3 runs 15 residues. Trimming pared 1 base from V and 6 bases from J, leaving 15 bases between. CDR3 amino acids: CAWSGGSRYPGELFF. CDR3 nucleotides: TGTGCCTGGAGTGGAGGGAGCCGTTACCCCGGGGAGCTGTTTTTT.

The CDR3 is CASSQGVNSPLHF. CDR3 nucleotide sequence: TGTGCCAGTAGTCAGGGGGTAAATTCACCCCTCCACTTT. This rearrangement joins TRBV19 to TRBJ1-6; 7 nucleotides agree with TRBD1. Germline CDR1 is LNHDA and CDR2 is SQIVND (reference sequence). The CDR3 runs 13 residues. Trimming removed 5 bases from V and 7 bases from J; junction bases left unmatched: 2.

This sequence joins TRBV7-9 and TRBJ1-4; D is ambiguous. The V end was cut by 7 bases, the J end by 3 bases, with 12 bases between. CDR1 and CDR2 from the germline V gene are SEHNR and FQNEAQ (reference sequence). There are 14 residues in the CDR3. Written as DNA, the CDR3 is TGTGCCAGCACCGAAGGGCGGCCTAATGAAAAACTGTTTTTT. It is translated as CASTEGRPNEKLFF.

This chain links TRBV28 with TRBJ1-6, with no clear D. Trimming took 3 bases from V and 9 from J, leaving 18 bases between them. The CDR3 contains 16 residues. Per germline, CDR1 MDHEN and CDR2 SYDVKM. The CDR3 sequence is CASSFSSGLKGSPLHF. As DNA, the CDR3 is TGTGCCAGCAGTTTCTCGAGCGGTCTGAAGGGTTCACCCCTCCACTTT.

This clone was observed a handful of times. V gene TRBV14 combines with J gene TRBJ2-1; tentatively, D is TRBD1 (6 bases). Germline assignment: CDR1 SGHDN and CDR2 FVKESK. This CDR3 comprises 14 residues. V lost 2 bases, J lost 9 bases, and 14 bases lay in between. CDR3 coding DNA: TGTGCCAGCAGCCAACTACAGGGAACCGGTGAGCAGTTCTTC. Encoded protein: CASSQLQGTGEQFF.